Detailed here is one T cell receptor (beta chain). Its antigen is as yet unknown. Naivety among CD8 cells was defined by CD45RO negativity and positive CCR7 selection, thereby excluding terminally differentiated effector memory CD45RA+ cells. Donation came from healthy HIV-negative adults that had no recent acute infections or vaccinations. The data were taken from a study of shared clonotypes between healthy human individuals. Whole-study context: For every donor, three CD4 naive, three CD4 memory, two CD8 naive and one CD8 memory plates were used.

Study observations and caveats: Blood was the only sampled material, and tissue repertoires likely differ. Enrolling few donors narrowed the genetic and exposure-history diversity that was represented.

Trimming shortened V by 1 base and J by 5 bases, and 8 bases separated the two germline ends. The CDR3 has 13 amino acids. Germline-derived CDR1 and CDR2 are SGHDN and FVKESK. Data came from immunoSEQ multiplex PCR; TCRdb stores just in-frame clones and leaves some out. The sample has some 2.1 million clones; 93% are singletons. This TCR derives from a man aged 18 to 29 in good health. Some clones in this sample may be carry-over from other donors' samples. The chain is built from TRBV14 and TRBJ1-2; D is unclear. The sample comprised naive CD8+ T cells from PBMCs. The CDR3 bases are TGTGCCAGCAGCCAAGCGGGGTTATATGGCTACACCTTC. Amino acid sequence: CASSQAGLYGYTF. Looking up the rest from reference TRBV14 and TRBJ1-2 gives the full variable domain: EAGVTQFPSHSVIEKGQTVTLRCDPISGHDNLYWYRRVMGKEIKFLLHFVKESKQDESGMPNNRFLAERTGGTYSTLKVQPAELEDSGVYFCASSQAGLYGYTFGSGTRLTVV.